The rows below give T cell receptor beta chains drawn from one sample of a study of human thymus T cells. Generated by immunoSEQ multiplex PCR, the TCRdb table keeps only in-frame clones and is missing some. Among tens of thousands of clones listed, around 93% were seen once. What was sequenced was blood. The receptor set was obtained from a girl less than two years old with a congenital heart defect but otherwise immunologically healthy. Both conserved end residues are part of each CDR3. A D gene is named only where the DNA matches it firmly. Clone size is not always given. Where it is, it says once, few, many or a class for expanded clones.

- TRBJ1-5 14 - TRBV6-1 CASSGAYSNQPQHF TGTGCCAGCAGTGGCGCTTATAGCAATCAGCCCCAGCATTTT
- TRBJ2-3 11 - TRBV10-3 CAISRGDTQYF TGTGCCATCAGTCGGGGGGATACGCAGTATTTT
- TRBJ1-5 12 - TRBV28 CASSPLGRPQHF TGTGCCAGCAGTCCCCTCGGGAGGCCCCAGCATTTT
- TRBJ2-7 14 - TRBV19 CASSIRSPAYEQYF TGTGCCAGTAGTATTAGGAGCCCCGCGTACGAGCAGTACTTC
- TRBJ2-1 12 once TRBV27 CASSFGVDEQFF TGTGCCAGCAGTTTTGGGGTCGATGAGCAGTTCTTC
TRBD2 TRBJ2-1 17 - TRBV19 CASSMELAGVSKDEQFF TGTGCCAGTAGTATGGAACTAGCGGGAGTGTCTAAGGATGAGCAGTTCTTC
- TRBJ2-2 13 - TRBV14 CASSQENTGELFF TGTGCCAGCAGCCAAGAGAACACCGGGGAGCTGTTTTTT
- TRBJ2-1 15 - TRBV6-5 CASSYMRSPYNEQFF TGTGCCAGCAGTTATATGCGGAGCCCGTACAATGAGCAGTTCTTC
TRBD1 TRBJ2-7 11 once TRBV23-1 CASSLTDRAVF TGCGCCAGCAGTCTTACAGACAGGGCCGTATTC
- TRBJ1-2 14 - TRBV4-1 CASSQDPTSYGYTF TGCGCCAGCAGCCAAGATCCCACCTCATATGGCTACACCTTC
- TRBJ1-4 16 - TRBV7-2 CASSLEASGSNEKLFF TGTGCCAGCAGCTTAGAGGCGTCAGGGAGCAATGAAAAACTGTTTTTT
- TRBJ1-1 12 - TRBV28 CASSLKRGRAFF TGTGCCAGCAGTTTAAAGAGGGGTCGAGCTTTCTTT
TRBD1 TRBJ1-6 15 - TRBV2 CASSVDRGRNSPLHF TGTGCCAGCAGTGTGGACAGGGGCCGTAATTCACCCCTCCACTTT
- TRBJ2-7 11 - TRBV12-5 CASGVKYEQYF TGTGCTAGTGGGGTGAAATACGAGCAGTACTTC